Sequencing of this T cell receptor beta chain was carried out in a study of OX40 agonist ivuxolimab in advanced cancers. For the study at large: Having had anti-PD-1, anti-PD-L1 or anti-CTLA-4 therapy before was allowed, and roughly 40% had some.

Findings of the study overall: Expanded peripheral T-cell antigen specificity went undetermined.

About this clone: The antigen is not known.

Germline CDR1 is SGHRS and CDR2 is YFSETQ. The V gene end was trimmed by 0 bases and the J gene end by 2 bases; junction bases not matched to a gene: 2. This CDR3 is built from 16 residues. Data came from immunoSEQ multiplex PCR; TCRdb stores just in-frame clones and leaves some out. This table has about 110,000 clones, about 91% appearing once. The source material was CD4+ or CD8+ T cells sorted from blood, sampled in a trial of the OX40 agonist ivuxolimab. V and J are TRBV5-1 and TRBJ2-5; 12 bases are a match to TRBD2. The clonotype comes from an adult with an advanced solid tumor such as melanoma, head and neck, liver or kidney cancer. The CDR3: CASSLGLAGAQETQYF. The CDR3 nucleotides read TGCGCCAGCAGCTTGGGACTAGCGGGGGCTCAAGAGACCCAGTACTTC.